This TCR beta chain appears in the sequencing data of a study of glioma-infiltrating T cells after dendritic cell vaccination. Study outcomes and limitations: TCR clonality showed no direct relationship with survival.

Sequenced by immunoSEQ multiplex PCR; TCRdb stores in-frame clones only, minus some. The sample shows 50,000 to 65,000 clones, 85% to 90% of them seen only once. Trimming took off 0 bases at V and 3 bases at J, with 13 bases between the two ends. The CDR3 spans 16 residues. Germline V lookup: CDR1 SGDLS, CDR2 YYNGEE. A note on this clone: Antigen unknown.

Time point noted: after dendritic cell vaccination, including at tumor progression/relapse. Sequenced material: blood, taken after dendritic cell vaccination. The source is a human donor with glioblastoma. The rearrangement joins TRBV9 to TRBJ1-5, with D perhaps TRBD1 (6 bases). The CDR3 region has the DNA TGTGCCAGCAGCGTAGGGTCCGACAGGACCAATCAGCCCCAGCATTTT. Translated: CASSVGSDRTNQPQHF.